One and the same sample provided the 17 T cell receptor beta chains below, sequenced in a study of cytomegalovirus exposure and HLA in healthy donors. Researchers ran the PCR with 60 Vbeta and 13 Jbeta primers. The repertoire was sequenced with immunoSEQ multiplex PCR; TCRdb's copy has only in-frame clones and lacks some. The data show under 200,000 clones, approximately 81% seen once. The sample taken for sequencing was PBMCs. The receptor source for this set is a female donor in good health and CMV-seronegative.

The chain joins TRBV25-1 to TRBJ2-5, with D possibly TRBD2 on 6 matching bases. CDR3 length: 13 amino acids. V was trimmed by 3 bases and J by 2 bases, leaving 7 bases between them. CDR1 is MGHDK and CDR2 is SYGVNS in the germline V gene. The CDR3 loop is CASSDGGQETQYF. CDR3 bases: TGTGCCAGCAGTGACGGGGGACAAGAGACCCAGTACTTC.

This chain uses TRBV7-3 with TRBJ2-3, with 8 bases that match TRBD2. The CDR3 is made up of 16 amino acids. Germline trimming cut 5 bases from V and 1 base from J; bases unmatched to any gene: 8. Germline assignment: CDR1 SGHTA and CDR2 FQGTGA. The CDR3 nucleotides read TGTGCCAGCAGCGGACGGGGGGGCCGGGGCACAGATACGCAGTATTTT. It translates to CASSGRGGRGTDTQYF.

The gene calls are TRBV29-1 and TRBJ1-2; 7 bases map to TRBD1. V was pared by 6 bases and J by 1 base, with 5 bases of the junction left unmatched. From germline, CDR1 is SQVTM and CDR2 ANQGSEA. This CDR3 region has 13 residues. The CDR3 DNA reads as TGCAGCGTGGCCGGGACAGATAACTATGGCTACACCTTC. As protein: CSVAGTDNYGYTF.

The rearrangement uses TRBV27 and TRBJ1-3, with a tentative D call TRBD1 (6 bases). This CDR3 has 16 amino acids. V was trimmed by 8 bases and J by 8 bases, leaving 25 bases between them. Germline-derived CDR1 and CDR2 are MNHEY and SMNVEV (reference sequence). The CDR3: CASGRITGTKADTIYF. The CDR3 DNA sequence: TGTGCCAGCGGCCGGATTACCGGGACAAAGGCAGACACCATATATTTT.

This chain joins TRBV7-3 and TRBJ1-2; D gene ambiguous. The CDR3 loop spans 14 amino acids. Germline V gene sequence: CDR1 SGHTA, CDR2 FQGTGA. Trimming left V 5 bases short and J 6 bases short, with 16 bases between. CDR3 amino acids: CASSPHGGRDGYTF. CDR3 DNA sequence: TGTGCCAGCAGCCCTCACGGAGGGCGCGATGGCTACACCTTC.

The chain couples TRBV5-5 to TRBJ1-2; D possibly corresponds to TRBD1 (5 bases). V gave up 2 bases and J gave up 6 bases, with 8 bases separating them. There are 12 residues in the CDR3. The germline V gene encodes CDR1 SGHKS and CDR2 YYEKEE (reference sequence). The chain's CDR3 is CASSFQGNGYTF. The CDR3 DNA reads TGTGCCAGCAGCTTTCAGGGAAATGGCTACACCTTC.

This clone was counted between two and nine times. The chain links TRBV19 to TRBJ1-1; unclear D gene. The germline CDR1 and CDR2 sequences are LNHDA and SQIVND (reference sequence). The V gene lost 6 bases and the J gene lost 2 bases, with 13 bases spanning the gap. CDR3 length: 14 amino acids. CDR3 region: CASRNIPKNTEAFF. The CDR3 DNA reads TGTGCCAGTAGAAACATACCAAAAAACACTGAAGCTTTCTTT.

In this sample, this clone turned up once. The chain uses TRBV27 and TRBJ2-2, with a tentative D call TRBD1 (6 bases). There are 14 residues in the CDR3. The germline V gene encodes CDR1 MNHEY and CDR2 SMNVEV (reference sequence). With 2 bases removed from V and 9 bases from J, the gap between germline ends came to 13 bases. The CDR3 DNA reads as TGTGCCAGCAGTTTAATCCCAGGGGCTAGGGAGCTGTTTTTT. Its protein is CASSLIPGARELFF.

This chain links TRBV28 with TRBJ2-7; TRBD1 agrees at 11 bases. V was pared by 6 bases and J by 0 bases, with 16 bases of the junction left unmatched. CDR1 and CDR2 (germline): MDHEN, SYDVKM. The CDR3 is 19 amino acids. The CDR3 sequence: CASRLRTGGNNLPSYEQYF. CDR3 nucleotides: TGTGCCAGCAGACTTCGGACAGGGGGCAATAACCTACCCTCCTACGAGCAGTACTTC.

The V gene is TRBV4-2, the J gene TRBJ2-7, with a possible D match to TRBD2 (5 bases). The germline CDR1 and CDR2 sequences are LGHNA and YNFKEQ. There are 15 residues in the CDR3. V gave up 1 base and J gave up 4 bases, with 14 bases separating them. This CDR3 reads CASSQVALAAYEQYF. In nucleotides, the CDR3 is TGTGCCAGCAGCCAAGTAGCGCTAGCCGCGTACGAGCAGTACTTC.

The rearrangement uses TRBV7-2 and TRBJ2-1; 8 positions match TRBD1. Per the germline V gene, CDR1 is SGHTA and CDR2 is FQGNSA. Trimming took 7 bases from V and 5 from J; bases not matched to a gene: 7. The CDR3 loop spans 14 amino acids. In nucleotides, the CDR3 is TGTGCCAGCACAGGGGGCCCTTGGGACAATGAGCAGTTCTTC. This encodes CASTGGPWDNEQFF.

V and J are TRBV9 and TRBJ1-1; D gene uncertain. Trimming took 4 bases from V and 5 from J, leaving 15 bases between them. Germline V lookup: CDR1 SGDLS, CDR2 YYNGEE. This CDR3 region has 14 residues. For the CDR3, the DNA is TGTGCCAGCAGCTTCGCCCAAGCGGGGACTGAAGCTTTCTTT. Protein sequence: CASSFAQAGTEAFF.

This clone occurred once. The chain joins TRBV5-5 to TRBJ2-7; D is undetermined. V shed 4 bases and J shed 4 bases, with 9 bases lying between them. CDR3 length: 12 residues. Per the germline V gene, CDR1 is SGHKS and CDR2 is YYEKEE (reference sequence). The CDR3 DNA is TGTGCCAGCAGCCTCTCCAGGTACGAGCAGTACTTC. It yields the protein CASSLSRYEQYF.

The rearrangement links TRBV7-9 to TRBJ1-1; D is perhaps TRBD1 (5 bases). V dropped 5 bases and J dropped 1 base, with 14 bases sitting between them. The CDR3 consists of 15 residues. Germline V gene data show CDR1 as SEHNR and CDR2 as FQNEAQ (reference sequence). DNA of the CDR3: TGTGCCAGCAGCCCCTTCAACGGGGGGAACACTGAAGCTTTCTTT. It encodes CASSPFNGGNTEAFF.

This clone was seen more than once but under ten times. The chain uses TRBV7-9 and TRBJ1-2, with 7 bases matching TRBD1. Trimming took 2 bases from V and 4 from J; bases not matched to a gene: 13. CDR1 is SEHNR, CDR2 FQNEAQ, per germline (reference sequence). The CDR3 runs to 17 residues. The CDR3 DNA is TGTGCCAGCAGCTTACCAAAGGTCCCCCAGGGGGGCTATGGCTACACCTTC. Translation: CASSLPKVPQGGYGYTF.

This clone was counted once. The chain uses TRBV4-3 and TRBJ2-1, with 9 bases that match TRBD2. V lost 1 base and J lost 15; bases outside the gene matches: 10. From germline, CDR1 is LGHNA and CDR2 YSLEER. The CDR3 runs 14 residues. The CDR3 bases are TGCGCCAGCAGCCAAGGAGTCGCGGGGGGGCAGGTGTTCTTC. As protein: CASSQGVAGGQVFF.

This clone was found a few times. V usage is TRBV30 and J usage is TRBJ2-5, with a weak D call TRBD1 (5 bases). The CDR3 is 13 residues long. Trimming took off 0 bases at V and 7 bases at J, with 12 bases between the two ends. Germline values: CDR1 GTSNPN, CDR2 SVGIG (reference sequence). CDR3 region: CAWSVLGQGTQYF. CDR3 in DNA: TGTGCCTGGAGTGTACTCGGGCAGGGGACCCAGTACTTC.